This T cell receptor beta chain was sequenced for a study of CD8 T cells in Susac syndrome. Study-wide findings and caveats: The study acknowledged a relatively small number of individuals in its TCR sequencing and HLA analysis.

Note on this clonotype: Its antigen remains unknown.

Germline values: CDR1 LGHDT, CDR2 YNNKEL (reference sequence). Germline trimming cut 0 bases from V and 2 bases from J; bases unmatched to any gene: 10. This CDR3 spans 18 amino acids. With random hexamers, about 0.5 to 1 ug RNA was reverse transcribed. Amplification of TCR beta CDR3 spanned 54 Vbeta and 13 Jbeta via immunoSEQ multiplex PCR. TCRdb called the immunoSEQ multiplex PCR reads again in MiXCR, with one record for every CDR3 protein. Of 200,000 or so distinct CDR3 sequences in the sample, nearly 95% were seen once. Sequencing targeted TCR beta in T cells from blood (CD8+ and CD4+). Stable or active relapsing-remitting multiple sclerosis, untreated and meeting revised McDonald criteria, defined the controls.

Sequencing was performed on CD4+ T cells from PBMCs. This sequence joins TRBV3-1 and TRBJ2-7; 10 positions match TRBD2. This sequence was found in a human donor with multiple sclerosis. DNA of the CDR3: TGTGCCAGCAGCCAAGAAAGCCCCCCCAGCGGGAGGGCCTACGAGCAGTACTTC. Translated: CASSQESPPSGRAYEQYF.